This T cell receptor (beta chain) was profiled in a study of beta chain features in type 1 diabetes. The overall study: Sorted cell examination encompassed over 90,000,000 cells across all samples. Study-level findings and limits: It was possible that PCR favored shorter templates, equally so in patients and controls. Within each of all four CD4+ subsets, Type 1 diabetes patients had TCRB CDR3s that were moderately but significantly shorter. VDJ junctions from type 1 diabetes patients carried fewer insertions and larger deletions.

Expressed TCRB transcripts were sequenced because the entire RNA isolate underwent reverse transcription. Sequenced by immunoSEQ multiplex PCR; TCRdb stores in-frame clones only, minus some. The sample lists tens of thousands of clones, roughly 52% occurring once. Regarding this clone: Its antigen is not known.

Every single donor gave one heparinised blood draw, and these averaged around 0.12 L. The ends were cut back, 4 bases at V and 6 bases at J, with 10 bases in the middle. CDR1 is SGHTA, CDR2 FQGNSA, per germline. CDR3 length equals 13 residues. The receptor was isolated from a woman aged 40 to 50 with type 1 diabetes. Sample: Tregs from blood. The V gene is TRBV7-2, the J gene TRBJ2-1; D not resolved. Here the CDR3 DNA reads TGTGCCAGCAGCTGGAGACTCAGCAATGAGCAGTTCTTC. Protein product: CASSWRLSNEQFF.